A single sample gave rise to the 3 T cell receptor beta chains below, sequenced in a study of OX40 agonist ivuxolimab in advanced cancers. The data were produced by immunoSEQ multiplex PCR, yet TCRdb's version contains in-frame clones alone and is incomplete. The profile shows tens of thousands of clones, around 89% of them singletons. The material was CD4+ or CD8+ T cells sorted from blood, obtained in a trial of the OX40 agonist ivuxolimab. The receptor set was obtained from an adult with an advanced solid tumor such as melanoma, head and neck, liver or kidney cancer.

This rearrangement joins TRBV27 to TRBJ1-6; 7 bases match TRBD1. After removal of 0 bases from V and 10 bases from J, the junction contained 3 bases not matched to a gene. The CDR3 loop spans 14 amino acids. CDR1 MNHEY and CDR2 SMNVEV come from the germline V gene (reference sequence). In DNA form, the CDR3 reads TGTGCCAGCAGTTTATCGTCAGGGGGATCACCCCTCCACTTT. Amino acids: CASSLSSGGSPLHF.

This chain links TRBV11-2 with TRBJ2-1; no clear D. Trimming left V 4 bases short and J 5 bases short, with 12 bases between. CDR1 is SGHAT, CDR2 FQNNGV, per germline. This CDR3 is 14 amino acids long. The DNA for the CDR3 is TGTGCCAGCAGCTATACCTCGGGTGACAATGAGCAGTTCTTC. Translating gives CASSYTSGDNEQFF.

CDR3 in DNA: TGTGCCAGCTCACCTATTCTAGACAGGGCGATCCAAGAGACCCAGTACTTC. Translation gives CASSPILDRAIQETQYF. This sequence joins TRBV18 and TRBJ2-5; 7 nucleotides match TRBD1. The CDR3 totals 17 residues. The ends lost 3 bases at V and 1 base at J; junction bases unmatched: 11. The germline CDR1 and CDR2 sequences are KGHSH and LQKENI.